These T cell receptor beta chains were read from a single sample in a study of shared clonotypes between healthy human individuals. Only in-frame clones appear in the TCRdb table, and some are missing; sequencing was by immunoSEQ multiplex PCR. The data show approximately 2.5 million clones, 80% to 95% seen once. The sample was naive CD4+ T cells from PBMCs. The source is a young man in good health. Some clones in this sample may be carry-over from other donors' samples. Each CDR3 is given without its conserved first and last residue.

v_call: TRBV11-1
cdr3_aa: ASSLARPRGSEAF

v_call: TRBV5-1
cdr3_aa: ASSPRDGSGNTEAF

v_call: TRBV5-4
cdr3_aa: ASSPEGTDYGYT

v_call: TRBV28
cdr3_aa: ASSFYQGAIVQQY

v_call: TRBV28
cdr3_aa: ASTYSGRALGELF

v_call: TRBV4-2
cdr3_aa: ASSRTEGGTDTQY

v_call: TRBV19
cdr3_aa: ASSIKPSFRGAGYT

v_call: TRBV7-3
cdr3_aa: ASSLRGSHNEQF

v_call: TRBV7-9
cdr3_aa: ASSLMSGYRSF

v_call: TRBV27
cdr3_aa: ASSSGTSGLEQY

v_call: TRBV14
cdr3_aa: ASSHGTAPSYEQY

v_call: TRBV10-3
cdr3_aa: AISEGTHVASYNEQF

v_call: TRBV28
cdr3_aa: ASSVGVGENEQY

v_call: TRBV20-1
cdr3_aa: SALPRDEQF

v_call: TRBV5-1
cdr3_aa: ASSLQQGNHEQY

v_call: TRBV30
cdr3_aa: AWSEGDTEAF

v_call: TRBV7-8
cdr3_aa: ASSLGGSRTEAF

v_call: TRBV5-5
cdr3_aa: ASSSFKFNYGYT

v_call: TRBV11-2
cdr3_aa: ASSWRATPGLATYNEQF

v_call: TRBV5-1
cdr3_aa: ASSFGGSGETQY

v_call: TRBV18
cdr3_aa: ASSPGTGNTEAF

v_call: TRBV2
cdr3_aa: ASRAQRVLGREKLF

v_call: TRBV30
cdr3_aa: AWSAPGLGDEQY

v_call: TRBV28
cdr3_aa: ATTALGTEAF

v_call: TRBV9
cdr3_aa: ASSPGLADNEQF

v_call: TRBV5-5
cdr3_aa: ASSLLPGEQY

v_call: TRBV6-1
cdr3_aa: ASSEARVSLETQY

v_call: TRBV4-1
cdr3_aa: ASSQILTGSGANVLT

v_call: TRBV11-2
cdr3_aa: ASSLGLGYEQY

v_call: TRBV5-1
cdr3_aa: ASSWTVAGQETQY

v_call: TRBV10-2
cdr3_aa: ASKNINQPQH

v_call: TRBV27
cdr3_aa: ASSLSTGGSYEQY

v_call: TRBV9
cdr3_aa: ASSVGPYGYT

v_call: TRBV21-1
cdr3_aa: ASSRQTPTNEKLF

v_call: TRBV11-1
cdr3_aa: ASSLMGGRALSWNEQF

v_call: TRBV9
cdr3_aa: ASRAQGSPSTNTEAF

v_call: TRBV27
cdr3_aa: ASSLEGARGSPLH

v_call: TRBV9
cdr3_aa: ASSVGPTSGTYEQY

v_call: TRBV5-1
cdr3_aa: ASSLEGHSAYNEQF

v_call: TRBV6-1
cdr3_aa: ASSEPGQGTRSQH

v_call: TRBV2
cdr3_aa: ASSDLTFSGSATDTQY

v_call: TRBV28
cdr3_aa: ASRPGDRGIQPQH

v_call: TRBV27
cdr3_aa: ASSLWPGNQPQH

v_call: TRBV11-3
cdr3_aa: ASSLGTSRQETQY

v_call: TRBV27
cdr3_aa: ASSPGLGRGGQPQH

v_call: TRBV4-1
cdr3_aa: ASSPLNRGRADTQY

v_call: TRBV5-1
cdr3_aa: ASSPGGTSDDTQY

v_call: TRBV25-1
cdr3_aa: ASSANGNEQF

v_call: TRBV2
cdr3_aa: ASSGQAGVAF

v_call: TRBV7-9
cdr3_aa: ASSSSGYSPLH

v_call: TRBV29-1
cdr3_aa: SAMGRNYEQY

v_call: TRBV6-6
cdr3_aa: ASTDRGLNSNQPQH

v_call: TRBV10-3
cdr3_aa: ASSYRVTYEQY

v_call: TRBV7-2
cdr3_aa: ASSLTPVGNTIY

v_call: TRBV11-3
cdr3_aa: ASSPGGTEAF